This T cell receptor beta chain was found in a study of blood T cell repertoires in COVID-19. Sequenced by immunoSEQ multiplex PCR; TCRdb stores in-frame clones only, minus some. Here the sample spans some 78,000 clones, about nine tenths being singletons. Trimming shortened V by 2 bases and J by 4 bases, and 11 bases separated the two germline ends. The CDR3 extends over 13 amino acids. CDR1 SQVTM and CDR2 ANQGSEA come from the germline V gene. The receptor's source is a man aged 50 or older with active or convalescent COVID-19. The chain has TRBV29-1 and TRBJ1-2; D not certain. Sequences were obtained from peripheral blood. CDR3 DNA: TGCAGCGTTGAACAGGTCTTAGGCTATGGCTACACCTTC. It specifies CSVEQVLGYGYTF. Complete variable domain (other parts from reference TRBV29-1 and TRBJ1-2): SAVISQKPSRDICQRGTSLTIQCQVDSQVTMMFWYRQQPGQSLTLIATANQGSEATYESGFVIDKFPISRPNLTFSTLTVSNMSPEDSSIYLCSVEQVLGYGYTFGSGTRLTVV.